A single sample is the source of the 21 T cell receptor beta chains below, sequenced in a study of cytomegalovirus exposure and HLA in healthy donors. Researchers ran the PCR with 60 Vbeta and 13 Jbeta primers. The repertoire was sequenced with immunoSEQ multiplex PCR; TCRdb's copy has only in-frame clones and lacks some. Here the sample spans over 150,000 clones, around 79% being singletons. Sequenced sample: PBMCs. The receptor source for this set is a woman in her thirties or forties in good health and CMV-seropositive.

A few counts support this clone. The genes are TRBV5-1 and TRBJ1-3; D uncertain. Germline V gives CDR1 SGHRS, CDR2 YFSETQ. V was cut by 1 base and J by 0 bases, with 11 bases left in between. The CDR3 runs 16 residues. The CDR3 DNA is TGCGCCAGCAGCTTGTTCCTTACTAACTCTGGAAACACCATATATTTT. Translating it yields CASSLFLTNSGNTIYF.

The chain links TRBV18 to TRBJ2-5, with 7 bases aligning to TRBD2. The ends lost 3 bases at V and 2 bases at J; junction bases unmatched: 3. The CDR3 is made up of 14 amino acids. Germline V gene sequence: CDR1 KGHSH, CDR2 LQKENI. The CDR3 nucleotides are TGTGCCAGCTCACCCTCTAGCGGACAAGAGACCCAGTACTTC. Translation: CASSPSSGQETQYF.

This clone has only a few counts. The V and J genes are TRBV6-4 and TRBJ2-2; 8 nucleotides match TRBD2. V gave up 9 bases and J gave up 2 bases; unmatched junction bases: 14. The CDR3 totals 17 residues. CDR1 is MRHNA and CDR2 is SNTAGT in the germline V gene. The CDR3 here is CASRFDSGKKNTGELFF. For the CDR3, the DNA is TGTGCCAGTCGCTTTGATAGCGGGAAGAAAAACACCGGGGAGCTGTTTTTT.

In DNA form, the CDR3 reads TGTGCCAGCAGCCGAACGGGAACTAGCGGGCGCCCGGAGCAGTTCTTC. Encoded protein: CASSRTGTSGRPEQFF. The gene calls are TRBV4-2 and TRBJ2-1; 9 nucleotides match TRBD2. With 4 bases clipped from V and 10 bases from J, the junction kept 14 bases outside the gene matches. Germline CDR1 reads LGHNA; CDR2 reads YNFKEQ. The CDR3 loop spans 16 amino acids.

This chain links TRBV7-9 with TRBJ2-3, with 11 nucleotides matching TRBD2. Germline V gene sequence: CDR1 SEHNR, CDR2 FQNEAQ (reference sequence). With 5 bases clipped from V and 7 bases from J, the junction kept 8 bases outside the gene matches. The CDR3 covers 15 residues. The CDR3 nucleotides are TGTGCCAGCAGCCCAATAGCGGGAGGGGTAAATACGCAGTATTTT. Its translation: CASSPIAGGVNTQYF.

V is TRBV2 and J is TRBJ1-5, with TRBD1 identical over 10 bases. The CDR3 covers 14 residues. The germline V gene encodes CDR1 SNHLY and CDR2 FYNNEI. Germline trimming cut 7 bases from V and 4 bases from J; bases unmatched to any gene: 4. CDR3 residues: CASTMDRGNQPQHF. The DNA of the CDR3 is TGTGCCAGCACCATGGACAGGGGGAATCAGCCCCAGCATTTT.

This chain uses TRBV18 with TRBJ1-1; a possible D gene is TRBD1 (6 bases). V was shortened by 2 bases and J by 5 bases, with 12 bases between the two germline ends. CDR1 and CDR2 from the germline V gene are KGHSH and LQKENI. The CDR3 runs to 14 residues. The CDR3 nucleotides read TGTGCCAGCTCACCAACCAGGGGATGGACTGAAGCTTTCTTT. Protein: CASSPTRGWTEAFF. Using reference TRBV18 and TRBJ1-1 for the parts outside the CDR3, the full variable domain is NAGVMQNPRHLVRRRGQEARLRCSPMKGHSHVYWYRQLPEEGLKFMVYLQKENIIDESGMPKERFSAEFPKEGPSILRIQQVVRGDSAAYFCASSPTRGWTEAFFGQGTRLTVV.

The genes are TRBV19 and TRBJ1-3; D unresolved. V lost 2 bases and J lost 2, with 7 bases in between. CDR3 length: 14 residues. CDR1 is LNHDA and CDR2 is SQIVND in the germline V gene (reference sequence). The CDR3 loop is CASSIQATGNTIYF. The DNA of the CDR3 is TGTGCCAGTAGTATACAGGCGACTGGAAACACCATATATTTT. The variable domain in full, with the rest retrieved from reference TRBV19 and TRBJ1-3, is DGGITQSPKYLFRKEGQNVTLSCEQNLNHDAMYWYRQDPGQGLRLIYYSQIVNDFQKGDIAEGYSVSREKKESFPLTVTSAQKNPTAFYLCASSIQATGNTIYFGEGSWLTVV.

The chain joins TRBV6-6 to TRBJ2-7; 7 bases align to TRBD2. The CDR3 is 13 residues long. The germline CDR1 and CDR2 sequences are MNHNY and SVGAGI (reference sequence). Trimming removed 5 bases from V and 3 bases from J; junction bases left unmatched: 4. The CDR3 DNA follows: TGTGCCAGCAGTGGCGGGGGTAACTACGAGCAGTACTTC. It specifies CASSGGGNYEQYF.

This clone was found once. V gene TRBV4-1 combines with J gene TRBJ1-4, with 8 bases that match TRBD1. Trimming took 4 bases from V and 4 from J; bases not matched to a gene: 5. The CDR3 runs to 15 residues. CDR1 is MGHRA, CDR2 YSYEKL, per germline. The chain's CDR3 is CASSLGDRSNEKLFF. The CDR3 DNA reads as TGCGCCAGCAGCCTCGGGGACAGGAGTAATGAAAAACTGTTTTTT.

The chain combines TRBV29-1 with TRBJ1-2; 8 bases agree with TRBD1. CDR1 is SQVTM and CDR2 is ANQGSEA in the germline V gene. CDR3 length: 13 residues. The V segment lost 5 bases and the J segment 5 bases; nucleotides outside the gene matches: 7. The CDR3 DNA sequence: TGCAGCGTTACAGGGGGGCATCTATATGGCTACACCTTC. Residues: CSVTGGHLYGYTF.

The genes are TRBV19 and TRBJ2-7; D remains ambiguous. This CDR3 contains 15 residues. Germline CDR1 is LNHDA and CDR2 is SQIVND (reference sequence). Deletions cut 6 bases from V and 2 bases from J, with 17 bases between. The CDR3 DNA is TGTGCCAGTAGCGACGTACCGGGTCCTCCCTACGAGCAGTACTTC. Its translation is CASSDVPGPPYEQYF.

V and J are TRBV2 and TRBJ2-1; TRBD2 matches 9 bases. Germline assignment: CDR1 SNHLY and CDR2 FYNNEI. The CDR3 covers 14 residues. V lost 6 bases, J lost 8 bases, and 8 bases stayed unmatched. CDR3 sequence: CASSQSGGFDEQFF. The CDR3 DNA reads as TGTGCCAGCAGCCAAAGCGGGGGGTTCGATGAGCAGTTCTTC.

The chain is built from TRBV5-8 and TRBJ1-5; 7 bases map to TRBD1. Germline V gene sequence: CDR1 SGHTS, CDR2 YDEGEE. Trimming removed 4 bases from V and 1 base from J; junction bases left unmatched: 5. The CDR3 contains 15 residues. CDR3 protein: CASSLGTDSNQPQHF. The CDR3, as DNA: TGTGCCAGCAGCCTGGGGACAGACAGCAATCAGCCCCAGCATTTT.

Notes on this clone: This CDR3 is also generated by other DNA sequences in the sample. The rearrangement links TRBV18 to TRBJ1-2; TRBD1 aligns across 7 bases. Germline V lookup: CDR1 KGHSH, CDR2 LQKENI. This CDR3 comprises 13 residues. The J segment lost 3 bases and the V segment lost 3 bases, leaving 1 base of the junction unmatched. The CDR3 sequence: CASSPDRDYGYTF. For the CDR3, the DNA is TGTGCCAGCTCACCTGACAGGGACTATGGCTACACCTTC.

J is TRBJ1-4 and V is TRBV7-2; 9 nucleotides match TRBD1. Unmatched junction bases numbered 5, after V lost 3 bases and J lost 6 bases. Germline CDR1 and CDR2: SGHTA and FQGNSA. CDR3 length: 15 residues. CDR3: CASSLGTGMDEKLFF. The CDR3 DNA is TGTGCCAGCAGCTTGGGGACAGGGATGGATGAAAAACTGTTTTTT.

This clone was found once. The CDR3 loop is CASSVGQGPRYGYTF. The CDR3 DNA sequence: TGTGCCAGCAGCGTAGGCCAGGGGCCTCGGTATGGCTACACCTTC. The chain recombines TRBV9 with TRBJ1-2; D perhaps matches TRBD1 (6 bases). V was trimmed by 0 bases and J by 5 bases, leaving 14 bases between them. The CDR3 is 15 amino acids. Germline V gives CDR1 SGDLS, CDR2 YYNGEE.

This clone was detected a few times. V gene TRBV27 combines with J gene TRBJ2-7; D call uncertain. The ends were cut back, 2 bases at V and 0 bases at J, with 8 bases in the middle. CDR1 and CDR2 (germline): MNHEY, SMNVEV (reference sequence). This CDR3 is 14 amino acids long. The CDR3 sequence is CASSLRPSSYEQYF. In nucleotides, the CDR3 is TGTGCCAGCAGTTTAAGGCCTAGCTCCTACGAGCAGTACTTC.

The V call is TRBV7-9, the J call TRBJ2-7; D is possibly TRBD1 (6 bases). Looked up from germline, CDR1 is SEHNR and CDR2 is FQNEAQ (reference sequence). Trimming cost V 5 bases and J 3 bases, with 14 bases left between them. The CDR3 contains 14 residues. CDR3: CASSLTGTLYEQYF. As DNA, the CDR3 is TGTGCCAGCAGCCTCACAGGGACCCTCTACGAGCAGTACTTC.

This sequence joins TRBV4-1 and TRBJ1-5; 7 nucleotides match TRBD1. This CDR3 is 15 amino acids long. Per the germline V gene, CDR1 is MGHRA and CDR2 is YSYEKL. V was pared by 4 bases and J by 4 bases, with 7 bases of the junction left unmatched. The CDR3 is CASSLVTGVNQPQHF. In DNA form, the CDR3 reads TGCGCCAGCAGCCTCGTTACAGGGGTGAATCAGCCCCAGCATTTT.

The gene calls are TRBV7-9 and TRBJ2-3, with TRBD2 as a possible D gene (6 bases). Trimming left V 4 bases short and J 3 bases short, with 11 bases between. CDR3 length: 14 amino acids. The germline gives CDR1 SEHNR, CDR2 FQNEAQ (reference sequence). The CDR3: CASSSSEYTDTQYF. The CDR3, as DNA: TGTGCCAGCAGCTCTAGCGAGTATACAGATACGCAGTATTTT.